The TCR beta chain described here comes from a study of blood T cell repertoires in COVID-19. This CDR3 has 15 residues. The germline V gene has CDR1 KGHSH and CDR2 LQKENI. V lost 2 bases to trimming and J lost 4 bases; unmatched junction nucleotides: 7. In the original analysis: Amplification of reference gene primers was used by the study to estimate nucleated cell counts. The repertoire was sequenced with immunoSEQ multiplex PCR; TCRdb's copy has only in-frame clones and lacks some. D and trimming were read from the DNA, whereas the V and J calls and clone size are those reported in that table. This table has under 100,000 clones, around four fifths appearing once.

This TCR derives from a man aged 45-65 years with acute or convalescent COVID-19. The rearrangement joins TRBV18 to TRBJ1-2; 7 nucleotides match TRBD1. Sequencing used peripheral blood. As DNA, the CDR3 is TGTGCCAGCTCACCAAGTACAGGGGAAGCCTATGGCTACACCTTC. This sequence encodes CASSPSTGEAYGYTF.